This T cell receptor (beta chain) was sequenced for a study of blood T cell repertoires in COVID-19. This clone was seen a handful of times. CDR1 is SGHKS and CDR2 is YYEKEE in the germline V gene (reference sequence). Trimming stripped 4 bases from V and 1 base from J, with 13 bases between. The CDR3 is 15 amino acids. Sequenced by immunoSEQ multiplex PCR; TCRdb stores in-frame clones only, minus some. The table has about 210,000 clones, approximately 78% seen once. The V gene is TRBV5-5, the J gene TRBJ2-3; D not resolved. The TCR originated in a woman between 40 and 55 years old with acute or convalescent COVID-19. Sequencing used peripheral blood. CDR3 sequence: CASSLAGIGTDTQYF. The CDR3 DNA sequence: TGTGCCAGCAGCCTGGCAGGAATCGGCACAGATACGCAGTATTTT.